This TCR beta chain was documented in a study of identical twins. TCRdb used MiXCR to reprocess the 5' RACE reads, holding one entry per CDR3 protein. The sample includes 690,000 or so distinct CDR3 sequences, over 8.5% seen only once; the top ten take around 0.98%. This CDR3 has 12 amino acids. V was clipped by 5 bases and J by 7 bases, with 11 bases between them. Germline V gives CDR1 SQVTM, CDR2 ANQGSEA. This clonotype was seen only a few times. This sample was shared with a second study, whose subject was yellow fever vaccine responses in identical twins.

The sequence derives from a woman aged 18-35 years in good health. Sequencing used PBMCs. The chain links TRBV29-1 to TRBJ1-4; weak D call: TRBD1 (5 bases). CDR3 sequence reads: CSVHLGGEKLFF. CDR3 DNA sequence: TGCAGCGTTCACCTGGGGGGTGAAAAACTGTTTTTT.